Below, 14 T cell receptor beta chains from the same sample are listed, as sequenced in a study of early T cells in non-severe SARS-CoV-2 infection. MiXCR, applied by TCRdb to the 5' RACE reads, yields one record per CDR3 protein. The sample holds some 77,000 distinct CDR3 sequences; over 4% are singletons and the top ten take roughly 7.3%. Sample: whole blood, taken at baseline. The receptors stem from an adult who was a healthcare worker with PCR-confirmed SARS-CoV-2 infection or an uninfected control (not recorded which).

This clonotype has a count of ten or more. This sequence joins TRBV7-8 and TRBJ2-1; D gene unclear. The V gene's germline CDR1 is SGHVS and CDR2 FQNEAQ. V gave up 7 bases and J gave up 0 bases, with 10 bases separating them. The CDR3 is 14 amino acids. The CDR3 loop reads CASTQRLSYNEQFF. CDR3 DNA sequence: TGTGCCAGCACCCAGAGACTCTCCTACAATGAGCAGTTCTTC. Full variable domain (outside the CDR3, taken from reference TRBV7-8 and TRBJ2-1): GAGVSQSPRYKVAKRGQDVALRCDPISGHVSLFWYQQALGQGPEFLTYFQNEAQLDKSGLPSDRFFAERPEGSVSTLKIQRTQQEDSAVYLCASTQRLSYNEQFFGPGTRLTVL.

This rearrangement joins TRBV19 to TRBJ2-3; a weak D match, TRBD1 (6 bases). Germline assignment: CDR1 LNHDA and CDR2 SQIVND (reference sequence). V lost 3 bases, J lost 5 bases, and 12 bases lay in between. This CDR3 has 14 residues. CDR3 protein: CASSIETGRDTQYF. CDR3 sequence (DNA): TGTGCCAGTAGTATCGAAACAGGGAGAGATACGCAGTATTTT.

In this sample, this clonotype turned up many times. The chain combines TRBV27 with TRBJ2-7; TRBD1 is a possible D gene (5 bases). V lost 5 bases to trimming and J lost 1 base, with 12 bases between them. Germline CDR1 is MNHEY and CDR2 is SMNVEV (reference sequence). CDR3 size: 14 residues. CDR3 in amino acids: CASSTAGLSYEQYF. Written as DNA, the CDR3 is TGTGCCAGCAGTACCGCAGGGTTGTCCTACGAGCAGTACTTC.

Ten or more counts support this clonotype. The chain recombines TRBV12-3 or TRBV12-4 with TRBJ2-1, with D possibly TRBD1 on 6 matching bases. V was clipped by 5 bases and J by 6 bases, with 14 bases between them. The CDR3 runs 14 residues. The CDR3 nucleotides are TGTGCCAGCAGTCCCCCAGGGGCGACCAATGAGCAGTTCTTC. It specifies CASSPPGATNEQFF.

This clonotype turned up a few times. For the CDR3, the DNA is TGTGCCAGCAGCCCGACTAGCGGGAGTGGCGGGGAGCTGTTTTTT. The encoded protein is CASSPTSGSGGELFF. The chain has TRBV7-2 and TRBJ2-2; 12 bases match TRBD2. V gave up 5 bases and J gave up 7 bases; unmatched junction bases: 5. The CDR3 covers 15 residues. Germline V gene lookup returns CDR1 SGHTA and CDR2 FQGNSA.

The table lists this clonotype with a few counts. DNA for the CDR3: TGTGCCAGCAGTCCCAGCACCGGGACAGGGGTCTACGAGCAGTACTTC. This codes for CASSPSTGTGVYEQYF. The V gene is TRBV28, the J gene TRBJ2-7; 10 nucleotides line up with TRBD1. The CDR3 length is 16 residues. V gave up 5 bases and J gave up 3 bases; unmatched junction bases: 10. Germline V CDR1 and CDR2: MDHEN, SYDVKM.

J is TRBJ2-5 and V is TRBV19; no definite D call. Looked up from germline, CDR1 is LNHDA and CDR2 is SQIVND (reference sequence). V was pared by 4 bases and J by 5 bases, with 8 bases between. The CDR3 contains 12 residues. CDR3 sequence: CASSTPGETQYF. CDR3 DNA: TGTGCCAGTAGTACCCCTGGGGAGACCCAGTACTTC.

This clonotype was observed at least ten times. The chain combines TRBV5-1 with TRBJ1-2; D might be TRBD1 (6 bases). V dropped 7 bases and J dropped 4 bases, with 17 bases sitting between them. CDR3 length: 14 residues. The germline CDR1 and CDR2 sequences are SGHRS and YFSETQ. This CDR3 reads CASGQQGFGYGYTF. CDR3 DNA: TGCGCCAGCGGACAACAGGGTTTCGGCTATGGCTACACCTTC.

The chain carries TRBV20-1 and TRBJ1-1; TRBD1 aligns across 7 bases. The V gene end was trimmed by 3 bases and the J gene end by 2 bases; junction bases not matched to a gene: 6. CDR1 is DFQATT, CDR2 SNEGSKA, per germline (reference sequence). CDR3 length: 14 residues. CDR3 nucleotide sequence: TGCAGTGCTAGCACGGGACAGTTCAACACTGAAGCTTTCTTT. Its protein product is CSASTGQFNTEAFF.

The sample holds a few counts of this clonotype. The chain carries TRBV19 and TRBJ2-1; D might be TRBD2 (5 bases). The CDR3 sequence is 13 residues long. The germline V gene has CDR1 LNHDA and CDR2 SQIVND (reference sequence). Trimming removed 5 bases at V and 12 bases at J, with 17 bases between. The CDR3 reads CASSPGYSERQFF. The CDR3 region has the DNA TGTGCCAGTAGTCCGGGGTATAGCGAGAGGCAGTTCTTC.

This clonotype was recorded at least ten times. This rearrangement joins TRBV6-6 to TRBJ2-1, with D possibly called TRBD1 or TRBD2 (5 bases each). The V end lost 6 bases, the J end lost 4 bases, and 13 bases lay between the germline ends. Germline V CDR1 and CDR2: MNHNY, SVGAGI (reference sequence). The CDR3 sequence is 14 residues long. The CDR3 reads CASSPGRAYNEQFF. The DNA for the CDR3 is TGTGCCAGCAGCCCGGGACGGGCGTACAATGAGCAGTTCTTC.

V gene TRBV6-1 combines with J gene TRBJ2-2; tentatively, D is TRBD2 (5 bases). V shed 6 bases and J shed 5 bases, with 10 bases lying between them. The CDR3 consists of 13 residues. In germline, CDR1 is MNHNS, CDR2 SASEGT. CDR3 bases: TGTGCCAGCAGACCAGGCGGGACCGGGGAGCTGTTTTTT. It is translated as CASRPGGTGELFF.

This clonotype was seen ten or more times. The genes are TRBV19 and TRBJ1-4, with D possibly TRBD1 on 5 matching bases. The CDR3 runs 17 residues. The germline V and J ends were trimmed by 5 bases and 0 bases, with 16 bases remaining between them. Germline assignment: CDR1 LNHDA and CDR2 SQIVND (reference sequence). For the CDR3, the DNA is TGTGCCAGTAGTGTGGACACGCCCCTGTCAACTAATGAAAAACTGTTTTTT. As protein: CASSVDTPLSTNEKLFF.

This clonotype appeared a few times. The chain uses TRBV4-1 and TRBJ2-7; 8 bases match TRBD2. This CDR3 comprises 14 residues. The V and J ends lost 3 bases and 1 base, in that order; junction bases with no gene match: 2. The germline gives CDR1 MGHRA, CDR2 YSYEKL. The CDR3 region has the DNA TGCGCCAGCAGCCAGGGACTAGGTTCCTACGAGCAGTACTTC. Translating gives CASSQGLGSYEQYF.